A selection of T cell receptor beta chains follows, all from one sample in a study of cytomegalovirus exposure and HLA in healthy donors. Assay used: immunoSEQ multiplex PCR; TCRdb lists only in-frame clones, some missing. The profile shows approximately 190,000 clones, approximately 90% of them singletons. Specimen: PBMCs. These receptor sequences come from a boy aged 2 to 10 in good health and CMV-seronegative. CDR3s include the opening cysteine and the closing phenylalanine or tryptophan. D genes are given only for firm matches. Expanded clones are given a class, and other clones once, few, many or no size at all.

NA	12	TRBV30	TRBJ1-1	NA	TGTGCCTGGTACCGGGGGAGCACTGAAGCTTTCTTT	CAWYRGSTEAFF
NA	14	TRBV30	TRBJ1-2	NA	TGTGCCGAAACGGGGGGCGGTACTAACTATGGCTACACCTTC	CAETGGGTNYGYTF
NA	13	TRBV7-3	TRBJ1-1	NA	TGTGCCAGCAGCCCTACAGTGAACACTGAAGCTTTCTTT	CASSPTVNTEAFF
NA	16	TRBV7-2	TRBJ2-7	TRBD2	TGTGCCAGCAGCACTAGCGGGGACCACCCCTACTCCGAGCAGTACTTC	CASSTSGDHPYSEQYF
NA	16	TRBV7-8	TRBJ1-3	NA	TGTGCCAGCAGCTTAGATCCTCCGGGAAGAGGAAACACCATATATTTT	CASSLDPPGRGNTIYF
NA	14	TRBV2	TRBJ2-3	TRBD2	TGTGCCAGCAGTCGGCTAGCGGCCACAGATACGCAGTATTTT	CASSRLAATDTQYF
NA	14	TRBV5-1	TRBJ2-7	NA	TGCGCCAGCAGCTTACGGGGAGCGGGCTACGAGCAGTACTTC	CASSLRGAGYEQYF
NA	15	TRBV7-6	TRBJ1-1	NA	TGTGCCAGCAGCTTAGAGGAGAGTCCAACAACTGAAGCTTTCTTT	CASSLEESPTTEAFF
NA	13	TRBV7-2	TRBJ2-1	NA	TGTGCCAGCAGCTCGAACCTAGTCAATGAGCAGTTCTTC	CASSSNLVNEQFF
NA	14	TRBV6-5	TRBJ1-2	NA	TGTGCCAGCAATGAGGGCAGGAATAACTATGGCTACACCTTC	CASNEGRNNYGYTF
few	14	TRBV7-9	TRBJ1-3	NA	TGTGCCAGCAGCTTACAGGGTACTGGAAACACCATATATTTT	CASSLQGTGNTIYF
once	14	TRBV11-2	TRBJ1-2	NA	TGTGCCAGCAGCTTAGATCGGGGGGCGGACGGCTACACCTTC	CASSLDRGADGYTF
NA	15	TRBV27	TRBJ2-3	NA	TGTGCCACGAAGGACACCATAAGAGCACAAGGTCCGCAGTATTTT	CATKDTIRAQGPQYF
NA	16	TRBV7-8	TRBJ2-1	NA	TGTGCCAGCAGCTTTTGGGAGGAAAGCTCCTACAATGAGCAGTTCTTC	CASSFWEESSYNEQFF
NA	10	TRBV30	TRBJ2-1	NA	TGTGCCTGGGGCGGAGGTGAGCAGTTCTTC	CAWGGGEQFF
NA	15	TRBV9	TRBJ2-3	NA	TGTGCCAGCAGCGCGGGACTTGGGTTAGCAGATACGCAGTATTTT	CASSAGLGLADTQYF
NA	15	TRBV7-6	TRBJ2-1	TRBD2	TGTGCCAGCAGCTCAGAGGGACTACCCTACAATGAGCAGTTCTTC	CASSSEGLPYNEQFF
NA	16	TRBV7-6	TRBJ2-3	TRBD2	TGTGCCAGCAGCTGGGTTGGCGGGAGTTGGACAGATACGCAGTATTTT	CASSWVGGSWTDTQYF
once	20	TRBV4-1	TRBJ2-4	TRBD1	TGCGCCAGCAGCCAAGCCCTGGACAGGGTCGGTCCTTTAGCCAAAAACATTCAGTACTTC	CASSQALDRVGPLAKNIQYF
NA	15	TRBV6-5	TRBJ1-2	NA	TGTGCCAGCAGTTACTCGAACACAGCTAACTATGGCTACACCTTC	CASSYSNTANYGYTF
NA	14	TRBV18	TRBJ1-5	TRBD1	TGTGCCAGCTCGGGGGACAGGGGCAATCAGCCCCAGCATTTT	CASSGDRGNQPQHF
NA	12	TRBV6-5	TRBJ2-7	TRBD1	TGTGCCAGCAGTTACCCGACAGGGGAGCAGTACTTC	CASSYPTGEQYF
NA	16	TRBV7-2	TRBJ2-1	TRBD2	TGTGCCAGCAGCTTAGTGGCGCTAGCGGGGTCCAATGAGCAGTTCTTC	CASSLVALAGSNEQFF
NA	18	TRBV14	TRBJ2-1	TRBD2	TGTGCCAGCAGCCATGATTACCCGACTAGCGGGAGCTACAATGAGCAGTTCTTC	CASSHDYPTSGSYNEQFF
NA	16	TRBV16	TRBJ1-2	TRBD1	TGTGCCAGCAGCCAATCAACGACAGGGTTGAACTATGGCTACACCTTC	CASSQSTTGLNYGYTF
NA	17	TRBV11-2	TRBJ1-1	TRBD1	TGTGCCAGCAGCTTAGTGGGCGGGACAGGCATGAACACTGAAGCTTTCTTT	CASSLVGGTGMNTEAFF
NA	13	TRBV30	TRBJ2-7	TRBD2	TGTGCCTGGAGCGTAGCGGGACCCTACGAGCAGTACTTC	CAWSVAGPYEQYF
NA	15	TRBV15	TRBJ2-7	TRBD2	TGTGCCACCAGCAGAGATCGAGCGGGGTCTTACGAGCAGTACTTC	CATSRDRAGSYEQYF
NA	14	TRBV30	TRBJ2-5	TRBD2	TGTGCCTGGGATCCGGGACTAAACCAAGAGACCCAGTACTTC	CAWDPGLNQETQYF
NA	15	TRBV2	TRBJ2-7	TRBD1	TGTGCCAGCTACGTACCGGGACAGGGGGAGGTCGAGCAGTACTTC	CASYVPGQGEVEQYF
NA	15	TRBV11-2	TRBJ2-2	NA	TGTGCCAGCAGCTCCCCCTCCTATCCCACCGGGGAGCTGTTTTTT	CASSSPSYPTGELFF
NA	13	TRBV2	TRBJ1-2	TRBD1	TGTGCCACATCTTACCGAACAGGGGAAGGCTACACCTTC	CATSYRTGEGYTF
few	15	TRBV5-1	TRBJ2-7	NA	TGCGCCAGCAGCAACCAAGGGGTCTGGACGGACGAGCAGTACTTC	CASSNQGVWTDEQYF
NA	13	TRBV25-1	TRBJ2-1	TRBD2	TGTGCCAGCAGTGAGAGACTAGCCTCAGAGCAGTTCTTC	CASSERLASEQFF
NA	14	TRBV9	TRBJ2-2	TRBD2	TGTGCCAGCAGCACGAGCGGGGGAGCCGGGGAGCTGTTTTTT	CASSTSGGAGELFF
NA	15	TRBV5-1	TRBJ2-1	NA	TGCGCCAGCAGCTTGGCCGGGATATCCTACAATGAGCAGTTCTTC	CASSLAGISYNEQFF
NA	18	TRBV19	TRBJ2-6	NA	TGTGCCAGTAGTAGTTGGACAGGGAGGGCCTCTGGGGCCAACGTCCTGACTTTC	CASSSWTGRASGANVLTF